This T cell receptor (beta chain) was retrieved from a study of cytomegalovirus exposure and HLA in healthy donors. This clone was found a few times. As yet, its antigen is unknown. Notes on the study in general: Productive rates of about 87% or about 30% were seen for most TCR beta V segments in an earlier analysis.

Use of 60 Vbeta and 13 Jbeta primers characterized the PCR. Method: immunoSEQ multiplex PCR; TCRdb's copy keeps in-frame clones and lacks some. The repertoire has tens of thousands of clones, roughly 80% of them found once; the top ten carry under 3.5%. This clonotype was obtained from a woman aged 40 to 49 in good health and CMV-seropositive. The sequenced material came from PBMCs.

CDR3 bases: TGTGCCAGCAGTCCCCCGACAGGGAGATATGGCTACACCTTC. Protein sequence: CASSPPTGRYGYTF. This chain uses TRBV28 with TRBJ1-2; 7 nucleotides align to TRBD1. This CDR3 region has 14 residues. The V gene's germline CDR1 is MDHEN and CDR2 SYDVKM. The V and J ends lost 5 bases and 5 bases, in that order; junction bases with no gene match: 8.